This paragraph reports one T cell receptor (beta chain). The data derive from a study of blood T cell repertoires in COVID-19. V gave up 5 bases and J gave up 0 bases, with 14 bases separating them. In germline, CDR1 is LNHDA, CDR2 SQIVND (reference sequence). The CDR3 has 16 amino acids. The method was immunoSEQ multiplex PCR; TCRdb's version includes in-frame clones alone and lacks a portion of them. Of about 300,000 clones detected, approximately 89% appear once; the ten largest clones hold about 1.7%. Seattle's enrolled individuals joined amid active infection and were then monitored longitudinally.

Sequencing was done on a sample of peripheral blood. This chain joins TRBV19 and TRBJ1-5; D call uncertain. The TCR originated in a woman in her 30s with COVID-19, enrolled during active disease. The CDR3 DNA follows: TGTGCCAGTAGTCAGCAGGTCAGCTATAGCAATCAGCCCCAGCATTTT. Its translation is CASSQQVSYSNQPQHF.